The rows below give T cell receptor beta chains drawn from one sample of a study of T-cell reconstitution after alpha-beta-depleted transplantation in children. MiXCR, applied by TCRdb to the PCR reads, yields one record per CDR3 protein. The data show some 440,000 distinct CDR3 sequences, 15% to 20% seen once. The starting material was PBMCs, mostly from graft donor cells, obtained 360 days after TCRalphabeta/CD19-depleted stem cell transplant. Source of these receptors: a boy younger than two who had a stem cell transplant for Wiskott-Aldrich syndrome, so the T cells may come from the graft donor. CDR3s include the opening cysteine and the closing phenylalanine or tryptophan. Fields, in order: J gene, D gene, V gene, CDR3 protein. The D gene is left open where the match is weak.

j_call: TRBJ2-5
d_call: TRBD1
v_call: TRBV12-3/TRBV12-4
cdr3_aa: CASGLGGRGQEETQYF

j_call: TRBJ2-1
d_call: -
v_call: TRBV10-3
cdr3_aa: CAISEGLSWQFF

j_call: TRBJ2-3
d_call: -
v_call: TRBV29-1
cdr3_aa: CSVEDSLLRTDTQYF

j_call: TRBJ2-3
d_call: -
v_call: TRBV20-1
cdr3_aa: CSAKPPRRATQYF

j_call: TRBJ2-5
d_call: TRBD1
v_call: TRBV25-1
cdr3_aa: CASSELNRGQETQYF

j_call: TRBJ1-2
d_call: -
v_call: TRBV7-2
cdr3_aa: CASGWTKGYTF

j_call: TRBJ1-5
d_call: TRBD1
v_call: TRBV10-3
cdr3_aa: CAISSGTGGSGQPQHF

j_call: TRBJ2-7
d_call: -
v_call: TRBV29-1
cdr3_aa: CSVGGPSYEQYF

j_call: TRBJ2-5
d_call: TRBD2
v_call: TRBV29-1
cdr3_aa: CSVPAGGIETQYF

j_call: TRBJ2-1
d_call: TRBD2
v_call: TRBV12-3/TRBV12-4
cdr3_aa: CASTRGTSGTAYNEQFF

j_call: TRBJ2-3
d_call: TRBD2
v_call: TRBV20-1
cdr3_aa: CSAKDSSGGNTDTQYF

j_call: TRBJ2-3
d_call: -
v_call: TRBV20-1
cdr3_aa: CSARDGGGRGTDTQYF

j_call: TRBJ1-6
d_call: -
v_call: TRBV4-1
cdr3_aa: CASSQMRRGQSPLHF

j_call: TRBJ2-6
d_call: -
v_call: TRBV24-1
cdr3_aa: CATSGPSRRDTSGANVLTF

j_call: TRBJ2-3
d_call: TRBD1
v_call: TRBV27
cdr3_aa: CASSPGGNTDTQYF

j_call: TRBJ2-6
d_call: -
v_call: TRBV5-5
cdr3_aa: CASSEKHSGANVLTF

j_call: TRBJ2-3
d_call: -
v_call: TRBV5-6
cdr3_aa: CASSLAYRATDTQYF

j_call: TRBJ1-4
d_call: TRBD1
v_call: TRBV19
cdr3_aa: CASRIFGTDHEKLFF

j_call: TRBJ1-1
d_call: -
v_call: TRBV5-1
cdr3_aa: CASSLTRTVNTEAFF

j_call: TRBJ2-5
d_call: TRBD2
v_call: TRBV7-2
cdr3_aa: CASSLSGLAGEETQYF

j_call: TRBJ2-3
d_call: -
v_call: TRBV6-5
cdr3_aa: CASSYRQITDTQYF

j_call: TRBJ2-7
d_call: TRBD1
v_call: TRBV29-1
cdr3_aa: CSVALNRGQYF

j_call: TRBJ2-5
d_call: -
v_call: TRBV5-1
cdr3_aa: CASSFDRQQETQYF

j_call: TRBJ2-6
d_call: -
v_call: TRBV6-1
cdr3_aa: CASKKGVRETGANVLTF

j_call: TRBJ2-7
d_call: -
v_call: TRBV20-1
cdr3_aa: CSARKWRAGKPYEQYF

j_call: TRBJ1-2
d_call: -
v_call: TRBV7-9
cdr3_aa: CASSLPLGGGGYTF

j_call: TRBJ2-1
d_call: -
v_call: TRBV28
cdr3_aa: CASSLWGVGRGYNEQFF

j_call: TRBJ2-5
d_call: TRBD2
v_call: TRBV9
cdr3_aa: CASSLTSGGGQETQYF

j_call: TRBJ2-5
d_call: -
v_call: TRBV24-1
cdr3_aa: CATSERGRKAETQYF

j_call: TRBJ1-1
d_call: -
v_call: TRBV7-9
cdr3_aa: CASSLSQTEAFF

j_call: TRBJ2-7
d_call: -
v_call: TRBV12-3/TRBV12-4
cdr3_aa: CASGPGPPLEQYF

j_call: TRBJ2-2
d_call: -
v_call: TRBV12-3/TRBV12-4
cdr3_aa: CASSFRTANTGELFF

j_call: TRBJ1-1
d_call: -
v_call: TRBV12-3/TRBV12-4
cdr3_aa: CASSLAGPGTEAFF

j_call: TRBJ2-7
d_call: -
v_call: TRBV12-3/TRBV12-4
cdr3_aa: CASSLGPFMKQYF

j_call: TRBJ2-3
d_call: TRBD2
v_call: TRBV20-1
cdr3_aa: CSAARLAGHTDTQYF

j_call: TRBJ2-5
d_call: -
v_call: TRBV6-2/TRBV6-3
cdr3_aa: CASSYRRVRGARQETQYF

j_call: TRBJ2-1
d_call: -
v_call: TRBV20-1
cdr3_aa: CSASLGRPEQFF

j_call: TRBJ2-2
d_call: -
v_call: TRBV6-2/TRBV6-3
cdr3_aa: CASRRMSGTNTGELFF

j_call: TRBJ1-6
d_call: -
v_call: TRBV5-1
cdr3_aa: CASSLREISYNSPLHF

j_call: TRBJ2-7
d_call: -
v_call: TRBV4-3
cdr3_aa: CASSQGPGYEQYF

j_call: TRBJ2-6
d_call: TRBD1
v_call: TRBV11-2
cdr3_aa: CASSVYRGFGANVLTF

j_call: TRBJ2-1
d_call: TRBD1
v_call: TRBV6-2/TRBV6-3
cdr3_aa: CASSFPGTGDYNEQFF

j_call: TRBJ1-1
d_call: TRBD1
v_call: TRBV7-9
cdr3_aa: CASSLVSRDRNTEAFF

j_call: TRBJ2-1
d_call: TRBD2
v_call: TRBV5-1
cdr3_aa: CASSLARTSGVYNEQFF

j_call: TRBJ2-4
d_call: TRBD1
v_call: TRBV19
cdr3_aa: CASSVRQGEGKNIQYF